The 12 T cell receptor beta chains below come from one sample, sequenced in a study of blood T cell repertoires in COVID-19 (dated by TCRdb to 2019 to 2021). To prepare the library, the immunoSEQ multiplex PCR assay was applied. The table was pulled from immuneACCESS by TCRdb, which kept in-frame rearrangements only. Such tables lose some clones; where checked, under half of the loss comes from unresolved V genes, and the rest has no known cause. Recorded for this sample are roughly 81,000 clones; roughly four fifths of them occurred a single time. The ten most abundant clones make up 8.5% to 12% of the sample. The specimen sequenced was peripheral blood. Receptor source: a man in his 60s with acute or convalescent COVID-19.

This chain uses TRBV27 with TRBJ1-3, with D possibly TRBD1 on 5 matching bases. V was pared by 1 base and J by 3 bases, with 16 bases between. CDR3 length: 17 amino acids. Germline assignment: CDR1 MNHEY and CDR2 SMNVEV (reference sequence). CDR3 loop: CASSLFSGELNGNTIYF. DNA for the CDR3: TGTGCCAGCAGTTTATTTTCGGGGGAGCTAAATGGAAACACCATATATTTT.

The rearrangement uses TRBV5-1 and TRBJ2-2, with D maybe TRBD2 (5 bases). The CDR3 is 12 residues long. Germline V CDR1 and CDR2: SGHRS, YFSETQ. Trimming removed 6 bases at V and 6 bases at J, with 9 bases between. DNA of the CDR3: TGCGCCAGCACGTGGGAGTCCGGGGAGCTGTTTTTT. Protein: CASTWESGELFF.

The V gene is TRBV9, the J gene TRBJ2-1, with 7 nucleotides matching TRBD2. V was pared by 3 bases and J by 1 base, with 4 bases of the junction left unmatched. The CDR3 has 15 amino acids. CDR1 and CDR2 (germline): SGDLS, YYNGEE. CDR3 DNA sequence: TGTGCCAGCAGCGGCGGGGGATTGTCCTACAATGAGCAGTTCTTC. This gives the protein CASSGGGLSYNEQFF.

This clone was seen once. The chain recombines TRBV4-3 with TRBJ2-7; D not certain. Germline assignment: CDR1 LGHNA and CDR2 YSLEER. The CDR3 is 11 amino acids. V was trimmed by 4 bases and J by 7 bases, leaving 8 bases between them. The CDR3 sequence is CASSPIGEQYF. DNA for the CDR3: TGCGCCAGCAGCCCCATCGGGGAGCAGTACTTC.

This clone has just a few counts. V gene TRBV11-2 combines with J gene TRBJ2-5; 9 bases line up with TRBD1. Germline CDR1 is SGHAT and CDR2 is FQNNGV. V gave up 1 base and J gave up 5 bases; unmatched junction bases: 8. The length of the CDR3 is 16 residues. Here the CDR3 reads CASSLGDRVMGETQYF. In DNA form, the CDR3 reads TGTGCCAGCAGCTTAGGGGACAGGGTTATGGGGGAGACCCAGTACTTC.

This clone was found a few times. The chain couples TRBV6-2 or TRBV6-3 to TRBJ2-1; TRBD2 matches at 10 bases. CDR3 length equals 20 residues. The V segment lost 6 bases and the J segment 5 bases; nucleotides outside the gene matches: 22. Germline V gene lookup returns CDR1 MNHEY and CDR2 SVGEGT. CDR3 nucleotide sequence: TGTGCCAGCAGCCGTGGCGGAGGGACTAGCGCCATTAACCGAGACAATGAGCAGTTCTTC. Its protein is CASSRGGGTSAINRDNEQFF.

V gene TRBV30 combines with J gene TRBJ2-6; TRBD2 aligns across 7 bases. V was clipped by 2 bases and J by 4 bases; unmatched bases: 2. Per germline, CDR1 GTSNPN and CDR2 SVGIG (reference sequence). This CDR3 spans 14 amino acids. CDR3 sequence (DNA): TGTGCCTGGAGTAGCGGGGAAGGGGCCAACGTCCTGACTTTC. It yields the protein CAWSSGEGANVLTF. The full variable domain, in which reference TRBV30 and TRBJ2-6 provide the parts outside the CDR3, is SQTIHQWPATLVQPVGSPLSLECTVEGTSNPNLYWYRQAAGRGLQLLFYSVGIGQISSEVPQNLSASRPQDRQFILSSKKLLLSDSGFYLCAWSSGEGANVLTFGAGSRLTVL.

Concerning this clone itself: Compared with germline, one end of the junction differs, possibly owing to a read error. The V call is TRBV7-7, the J call TRBJ2-3; a possible D gene is TRBD1 (5 bases). Germline values: CDR1 SSHAT, CDR2 FNYEAQ (reference sequence). CDR3 length: 14 residues. The CDR3 DNA reads TGTGCTAGCAGCGTCGGACACGGAGCAGATACGCAGTATTTT. As protein: CASSVGHGADTQYF.

The chain uses TRBV12-5 and TRBJ2-1, with 8 bases aligning to TRBD1. Trimming took 5 bases from V and 12 from J; bases not matched to a gene: 6. The CDR3 runs to 12 residues. The germline V gene has CDR1 LGHNT and CDR2 FRNRAP. The CDR3 region is CASGNADRGQFF. The CDR3, as DNA: TGTGCTAGTGGTAACGCTGACAGGGGGCAGTTCTTC.

The chain has TRBV7-9 and TRBJ2-7; D not resolved. The CDR3 spans 12 residues. Germline assignment: CDR1 SEHNR and CDR2 FQNEAQ (reference sequence). Trimming cost V 2 bases and J 6 bases, with 8 bases left between them. CDR3 amino acids: CASSLLTGEQYF. The CDR3 DNA is TGTGCCAGCAGCTTATTGACGGGCGAGCAGTACTTC.

The CDR3 nucleotides read TGTGCCAGCAGTTTGACTAGCCAAGAGACCCAGTACTTC. It codes for CASSLTSQETQYF. The rearrangement links TRBV12-3 or TRBV12-4 to TRBJ2-5; D is possibly TRBD2 (6 bases). The ends were cut back, 3 bases at V and 1 base at J, with 6 bases in the middle. The CDR3 length is 13 residues.

This clone showed up just a few times. The chain carries TRBV19 and TRBJ2-7; 7 bases line up with TRBD1. CDR1 and CDR2 (germline): LNHDA, SQIVND (reference sequence). This CDR3 has 16 amino acids. With V trimmed by 5 bases and J by 1 base, 11 bases remained unmatched. The CDR3 region is CASSEATGRESYEQYF. The DNA for the CDR3 is TGTGCCAGTAGTGAGGCGACAGGGCGCGAATCCTACGAGCAGTACTTC.